Below are 29 T cell receptor beta chains sequenced from a single sample in a study of blood T cell repertoires in COVID-19. This table comes from immunoSEQ multiplex PCR, and its TCRdb copy is limited to in-frame clones, with some not included. The table shows roughly 180,000 clones, with 80% to 90% occurring only once. Sequencing was carried out using peripheral blood. The receptors stem from a man in his 70s with active or convalescent COVID-19.

The chain carries TRBV4-1 and TRBJ2-7; possible D gene TRBD2, 6 bases. CDR1 is MGHRA, CDR2 YSYEKL, per germline. V lost 3 bases, J lost 4 bases, and 19 bases lay in between. The CDR3 extends over 16 amino acids. The CDR3 region has the DNA TGCGCCAGCAGCCATCCCGCTAGGGCCGGGAGTTACGAGCAGTACTTC. Its translation: CASSHPARAGSYEQYF.

This clone has only a few counts. V is TRBV18 and J is TRBJ2-7; 7 bases agree with TRBD1. The germline gives CDR1 KGHSH, CDR2 LQKENI. CDR3 length equals 13 residues. The trim removed 3 bases at V and 6 bases at J, leaving 5 bases unmatched. The DNA of the CDR3 is TGTGCCAGCTCACCGGGACAGACACCCGAGCAGTACTTC. Translation gives CASSPGQTPEQYF.

The chain is built from TRBV30 and TRBJ1-2; 7 nucleotides align to TRBD1. Germline CDR1 is GTSNPN and CDR2 is SVGIG (reference sequence). This CDR3 contains 14 residues. Germline trimming cut 4 bases from V and 4 bases from J; bases unmatched to any gene: 9. DNA for the CDR3: TGTGCCTGGAATGAGGGGGCTGACGGCTATGGCTACACCTTC. Translating it yields CAWNEGADGYGYTF. Together with reference TRBV30 and TRBJ1-2, the CDR3 gives the full variable domain: SQTIHQWPATLVQPVGSPLSLECTVEGTSNPNLYWYRQAAGRGLQLLFYSVGIGQISSEVPQNLSASRPQDRQFILSSKKLLLSDSGFYLCAWNEGADGYGYTFGSGTRLTVV.

The chain has TRBV6-1 and TRBJ1-2, with 9 bases lining up with TRBD1. Germline V gives CDR1 MNHNS, CDR2 SASEGT. This CDR3 has 15 residues. The V gene end was trimmed by 3 bases and the J gene end by 4 bases; junction bases not matched to a gene: 6. The CDR3 loop is CASSDLGQGRYGYTF. The CDR3 DNA follows: TGTGCCAGCAGTGACCTCGGACAGGGGCGCTATGGCTACACCTTC.

This chain connects TRBV18 to TRBJ1-2; 8 bases are a match to TRBD1. Looked up from germline, CDR1 is KGHSH and CDR2 is LQKENI. Losses at the gene ends were 0 bases for V and 8 bases for J; bases not matched to a gene: 5. This CDR3 spans 14 amino acids. CDR3 DNA sequence: TGTGCCAGCTCACCACCAGGAGGGACAGGCGGCTACACCTTC. Amino acid sequence: CASSPPGGTGGYTF.

V and J are TRBV30 and TRBJ1-2, with 10 bases identical to TRBD1. The CDR3 totals 15 residues. V shed 4 bases and J 4 bases; nucleotides not matched to a gene: 9. CDR1 is GTSNPN, CDR2 SVGIG, per germline (reference sequence). In DNA, the CDR3 is TGTGCCTGGACTCTTACCGGGACAGGGGTCTATGGCTACACCTTC. It encodes CAWTLTGTGVYGYTF.

This chain uses TRBV30 with TRBJ1-5; D may be TRBD1 (6 bases). The CDR3 covers 13 residues. The V gene lost 1 base and the J gene lost 3 bases, with 7 bases spanning the gap. Germline assignment: CDR1 GTSNPN and CDR2 SVGIG (reference sequence). CDR3 in DNA: TGTGCCTGGAGTGCAGGGGACAATCAGCCCCAGCATTTT. This encodes CAWSAGDNQPQHF.

This clone turned up a few times. This chain uses TRBV15 with TRBJ1-5, with 8 positions matching TRBD1. Germline CDR1 LNHNV, CDR2 YYDKDF (reference sequence). The CDR3 contains 17 residues. The ends lost 6 bases at V and 2 bases at J; junction bases unmatched: 12. CDR3 protein: CATRGQVTRGGNQPQHF. For the CDR3, the DNA is TGTGCCACCAGGGGACAGGTGACCCGGGGGGGCAATCAGCCCCAGCATTTT. Full variable domain (outside the CDR3, taken from reference TRBV15 and TRBJ1-5): DAMVIQNPRYQVTQFGKPVTLSCSQTLNHNVMYWYQQKSSQAPKLLFHYYDKDFNNEADTPDNFQSRRPNTSFCFLDIRSPGLGDTAMYLCATRGQVTRGGNQPQHFGDGTRLSIL.

The chain uses TRBV19 and TRBJ1-2; tentative D call: TRBD1 (5 bases). Germline values: CDR1 LNHDA, CDR2 SQIVND (reference sequence). The V and J ends lost 2 bases and 6 bases respectively, with 10 bases between them. This CDR3 is built from 13 residues. CDR3 DNA: TGTGCCAGTAGTATACAGGGCTTCCATGGCTACACCTTC. Translation: CASSIQGFHGYTF.

V and J are TRBV18 and TRBJ2-3; possible D gene TRBD1, 6 bases. The CDR3 has 15 residues. The V end was cut by 4 bases, the J end by 2 bases, with 13 bases between. Germline V lookup: CDR1 KGHSH, CDR2 LQKENI. The CDR3 loop reads CASSHRDTYTDTQYF. The CDR3 DNA reads TGTGCCAGCTCACACCGGGACACTTACACAGATACGCAGTATTTT.

The chain combines TRBV19 with TRBJ1-3; D call uncertain. This CDR3 is 16 amino acids long. Deletions cut 5 bases from V and 0 bases from J, with 14 bases between. Germline CDR1 is LNHDA and CDR2 is SQIVND (reference sequence). CDR3 DNA sequence: TGTGCCAGTAGTCCTAGTGGACTGATCTCTGGAAACACCATATATTTT. Translating it yields CASSPSGLISGNTIYF.

This chain joins TRBV6-2 or TRBV6-3 and TRBJ1-1; possible D gene TRBD1, 6 bases. Per germline, CDR1 MNHEY and CDR2 SVGEGT. This CDR3 region has 14 residues. The V end was cut by 4 bases, the J end by 0 bases, with 9 bases between. The CDR3 region has the DNA TGTGCCAGCAGTTTCAGGGACATGAACACTGAAGCTTTCTTT. Its protein product is CASSFRDMNTEAFF.

The rearrangement uses TRBV9 and TRBJ2-7; 9 bases agree with TRBD1. Losses at the gene ends were 0 bases for V and 1 base for J; bases not matched to a gene: 2. This CDR3 contains 15 residues. Germline-derived CDR1 and CDR2 are SGDLS and YYNGEE. The CDR3 spells CASSVGDRASYEQYF. The CDR3 DNA reads TGTGCCAGCAGCGTAGGGGACAGGGCATCCTACGAGCAGTACTTC.

The CDR3 bases are TGCGCCAGCAGCTTGTTTTTGGGACAGGGGACACACGAGCAGTACTTC. Its protein is CASSLFLGQGTHEQYF. V is TRBV5-1 and J is TRBJ2-7, with 10 bases that match TRBD1. The CDR3 is made up of 16 amino acids. Trimming took 1 base from V and 5 from J; bases not matched to a gene: 9. Germline CDR1 SGHRS, CDR2 YFSETQ.

The genes are TRBV24-1 and TRBJ1-5; 7 bases are shared with TRBD1. The CDR3 length is 19 residues. Germline lookup yields CDR1 KGHDR and CDR2 SFDVKD. V lost 6 bases, J lost 0 bases, and 16 bases stayed unmatched. The CDR3: CATSQLHRGRGFSNQPQHF. CDR3 in DNA: TGTGCCACCAGTCAACTTCACAGGGGTCGGGGATTTAGCAATCAGCCCCAGCATTTT.

The chain has TRBV25-1 and TRBJ2-3, with a possible D match to TRBD2 (5 bases). The CDR3 runs 11 residues. CDR1 MGHDK and CDR2 SYGVNS come from the germline V gene. Trimming removed 10 bases at V and 4 bases at J, with 9 bases between. Here the CDR3 DNA reads TGTGCCACCAAGCGGTCAGATACGCAGTATTTT. Its protein is CATKRSDTQYF.

This clone appeared once. V gene TRBV28 combines with J gene TRBJ1-5; D is possibly TRBD1 (6 bases). V was pared by 5 bases and J by 4 bases, with 9 bases between. This CDR3 contains 13 residues. Per germline, CDR1 MDHEN and CDR2 SYDVKM. The CDR3 sequence is CASSLDRNQPQHF. CDR3 coding DNA: TGTGCCAGCAGTCTCGACAGGAATCAGCCCCAGCATTTT.

The chain couples TRBV15 to TRBJ2-2; 10 bases are a match to TRBD2. The CDR3 covers 18 residues. The V segment lost 1 base and the J segment 3 bases; nucleotides outside the gene matches: 8. The germline CDR1 and CDR2 sequences are LNHNV and YYDKDF (reference sequence). DNA for the CDR3: TGTGCCACCAGCAGAGGTTATGGACTAGCGGTCGACACCGGGGAGCTGTTTTTT. It codes for CATSRGYGLAVDTGELFF.

The rearrangement uses TRBV18 and TRBJ1-2; D is unresolved. Trimming left V 3 bases short and J 4 bases short, with 9 bases between. The V gene's germline CDR1 is KGHSH and CDR2 LQKENI. The CDR3 has 13 amino acids. The CDR3 bases are TGTGCCAGCTCACCCGCAGGATCCTATGGCTACACCTTC. This codes for CASSPAGSYGYTF. The whole variable domain, filled in from reference TRBV18 and TRBJ1-2, reads NAGVMQNPRHLVRRRGQEARLRCSPMKGHSHVYWYRQLPEEGLKFMVYLQKENIIDESGMPKERFSAEFPKEGPSILRIQQVVRGDSAAYFCASSPAGSYGYTFGSGTRLTVV.

The chain couples TRBV19 to TRBJ1-1; possibly TRBD1 for D (5 bases). With 5 bases removed from V and 2 bases from J, the gap between germline ends came to 21 bases. This CDR3 is 17 amino acids long. CDR1 and CDR2 from the germline V gene are LNHDA and SQIVND (reference sequence). The CDR3 sequence: CASSLNFGGAINTEAFF. CDR3 DNA: TGTGCCAGTAGTCTAAACTTTGGAGGGGCGATCAACACTGAAGCTTTCTTT.

The chain recombines TRBV2 with TRBJ1-2, with D uncertain. Trimming stripped 0 bases from V and 3 bases from J, with 5 bases between. This CDR3 is built from 13 residues. Germline V gene sequence: CDR1 SNHLY, CDR2 FYNNEI. Here the CDR3 DNA reads TGTGCCAGCAGTGAAGCCCGGGACTATGGCTACACCTTC. This codes for CASSEARDYGYTF.

The chain carries TRBV4-3 and TRBJ1-5; D perhaps matches TRBD1 (6 bases). In germline, CDR1 is LGHNA, CDR2 YSLEER. V was trimmed by 0 bases and J by 3 bases, leaving 12 bases between them. The length of the CDR3 is 16 residues. CDR3 nucleotides: TGCGCCAGCAGCCAAGATTGGACAGCAAACAATCAGCCCCAGCATTTT. Translating it yields CASSQDWTANNQPQHF.

The chain links TRBV28 to TRBJ1-2, with TRBD1 as a possible D gene (6 bases). Per the germline V gene, CDR1 is MDHEN and CDR2 is SYDVKM. V lost 5 bases and J lost 2, with 15 bases in between. The CDR3 has 15 amino acids. The CDR3 sequence is CASSRLVGGNYGYTF. CDR3 sequence (DNA): TGTGCCAGCAGTCGCCTGGTTGGGGGCAACTATGGCTACACCTTC.

The chain couples TRBV5-1 to TRBJ1-1, with 10 bases identical to TRBD1. J lost 5 bases, V lost 4 bases, and 8 bases had no gene match. Germline-derived CDR1 and CDR2 are SGHRS and YFSETQ. The CDR3 is made up of 15 amino acids. CDR3 nucleotides: TGCGCCAGCAGCAAGACCGGGACAGGGGAGACTGAAGCTTTCTTT. This sequence encodes CASSKTGTGETEAFF. Full variable domain (remainder filled in from reference TRBV5-1 and TRBJ1-1): KAGVTQTPRYLIKTRGQQVTLSCSPISGHRSVSWYQQTPGQGLQFLFEYFSETQRNKGNFPGRFSGRQFSNSRSEMNVSTLELGDSALYLCASSKTGTGETEAFFGQGTRLTVV.

This clone appeared a single time. The chain uses TRBV6-5 and TRBJ2-6; 7 bases match TRBD1. Looked up from germline, CDR1 is MNHEY and CDR2 is SVGAGI. The junction had 2 bases not matched to a gene; V was cut back by 6 bases and J by 0 bases. This CDR3 is 15 amino acids long. The CDR3 sequence is CASSPGGSGANVLTF. CDR3 bases: TGTGCCAGCAGCCCAGGGGGCTCTGGGGCCAACGTCCTGACTTTC.

This chain uses TRBV30 with TRBJ1-1, with TRBD1 matching over 8 bases. The CDR3 covers 17 residues. Per the germline V gene, CDR1 is GTSNPN and CDR2 is SVGIG (reference sequence). Trimming cost V 2 bases and J 1 base; bases outside gene matches: 12. The DNA for the CDR3 is TGTGCCTGGAGTCCAATTCAAGACAGGGGAAGGAACACTGAAGCTTTCTTT. It encodes CAWSPIQDRGRNTEAFF.

The rearrangement joins TRBV18 to TRBJ1-2; TRBD1 agrees at 7 bases. Germline CDR1 reads KGHSH; CDR2 reads LQKENI. There are 15 residues in the CDR3. V shed 6 bases, J shed 3 bases, and the junction held 10 bases outside the gene matches. CDR3 region: CASSQSGQADYGYTF. The CDR3 nucleotides read TGTGCCAGCTCCCAATCAGGACAGGCGGACTATGGCTACACCTTC.

V is TRBV3-1 (or the pseudogene TRBV3-2) and J is TRBJ1-3; D unresolved. Germline V gene sequence: CDR1 LGHDT, CDR2 YNNKEL (reference sequence). Trimming stripped 1 base from V and 4 bases from J, with 11 bases between. This CDR3 is built from 15 residues. Written as DNA, the CDR3 is TGTGCCAGCAGCCAAGCGGGTACCATCGGAAACACCATATATTTT. It specifies CASSQAGTIGNTIYF.

This chain uses TRBV18 with TRBJ1-6, with D unresolved. Germline assignment: CDR1 KGHSH and CDR2 LQKENI. This CDR3 region has 13 residues. Trimming left V 6 bases short and J 11 bases short, with 14 bases between. CDR3 residues: CASSPGSEAPLHF. The CDR3 DNA is TGTGCCAGCTCGCCGGGCTCGGAGGCACCCCTCCACTTT.